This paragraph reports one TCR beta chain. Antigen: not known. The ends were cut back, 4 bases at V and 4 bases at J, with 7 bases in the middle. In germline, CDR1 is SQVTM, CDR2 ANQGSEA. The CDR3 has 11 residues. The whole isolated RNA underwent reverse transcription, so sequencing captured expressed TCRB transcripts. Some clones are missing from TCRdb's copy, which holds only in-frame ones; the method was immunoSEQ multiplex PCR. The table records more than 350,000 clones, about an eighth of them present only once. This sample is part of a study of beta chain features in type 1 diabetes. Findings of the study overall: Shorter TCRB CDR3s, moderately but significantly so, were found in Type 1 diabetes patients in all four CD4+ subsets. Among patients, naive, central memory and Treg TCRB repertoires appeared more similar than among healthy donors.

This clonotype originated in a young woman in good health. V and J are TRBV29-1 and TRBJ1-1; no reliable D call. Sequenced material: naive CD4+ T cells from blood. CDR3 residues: CSVGHLTEAFF. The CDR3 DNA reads TGCAGCGTTGGTCACCTCACTGAAGCTTTCTTT. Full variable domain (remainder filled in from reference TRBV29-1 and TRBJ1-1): SAVISQKPSRDICQRGTSLTIQCQVDSQVTMMFWYRQQPGQSLTLIATANQGSEATYESGFVIDKFPISRPNLTFSTLTVSNMSPEDSSIYLCSVGHLTEAFFGQGTRLTVV.